This TCR beta chain was captured by sequencing in a study of shared clonotypes between healthy human individuals. Looked up from germline, CDR1 is MDHEN and CDR2 is SYDVKM. V lost 1 base, J lost 3 bases, and 11 bases stayed unmatched. The CDR3 is made up of 18 amino acids. Only in-frame clones appear in the TCRdb table, and some are missing; sequencing was by immunoSEQ multiplex PCR. Of over a million clones in the sample, approximately 97% were seen once. What was sequenced was naive CD4+ T cells sorted from blood. Subset in this sample: CD45RA+ positively selected. The V and J genes are TRBV28 and TRBJ2-3; 9 bases fit TRBD2. The TCR comes from a man aged 30-40 years in good health. For the CDR3, the DNA is TGTGCCAGCAGTTTATATCCTTGGGCTAGCGGGAAGACAGATACGCAGTATTTT. It codes for CASSLYPWASGKTDTQYF.